There are many counts of the clone carrying this T cell receptor (beta chain). The data are from a study of shared clonotypes between healthy human individuals. Turning to the study itself: A few men and two women, aged 18 to 49, were donors.

TCRdb's table, derived via immunoSEQ multiplex PCR, lists solely in-frame clones and lacks some. Here the sample spans just under 350,000 clones, roughly 80% being singletons. The CDR3 consists of 13 residues. CDR1 is MNHNS, CDR2 SASEGT, per germline. Trimming removed 2 bases from V and 9 bases from J, with 13 bases in between. This chain uses TRBV6-1 with TRBJ2-5; D remains ambiguous. The sequenced sample was memory CD4+ T cells sorted from blood. The sample's subset: CD45RA-negative fraction. This TCR was recovered from a man aged 25 to 40 in good health. In nucleotides, the CDR3 is TGTGCCAGCAGTGAAAATGACCGGTGGGCCCAGTACTTC. It codes for CASSENDRWAQYF.